This passage covers 4 T cell receptor beta chains from one sample sequenced in a study of blood T cell repertoires in COVID-19. Only in-frame clones appear in the TCRdb table, and some are missing; sequencing was by immunoSEQ multiplex PCR. The sample lists over 250,000 clones, about nine tenths occurring once. Material: PBMCs or T cells enriched from blood (not recorded which). The receptors originated from a young woman who had recovered from COVID-19.

This clone was seen only once. The chain joins TRBV6-1 to TRBJ1-5; D uncertain. CDR3 length equals 14 residues. Trimming took off 1 base at V and 8 bases at J, with 12 bases between the two ends. CDR1 is MNHNS and CDR2 is SASEGT in the germline V gene. CDR3 in amino acids: CASSEEGGWEPQHF. The DNA of the CDR3 is TGTGCCAGCAGTGAAGAGGGAGGATGGGAGCCCCAGCATTTT.

The J gene is TRBJ2-7, the V gene TRBV7-9; perhaps TRBD2 as D (5 bases). V shed 0 bases and J shed 3 bases, with 15 bases lying between them. CDR3 length equals 16 residues. Germline values: CDR1 SEHNR, CDR2 FQNEAQ (reference sequence). Here the CDR3 DNA reads TGTGCCAGCAGCTTAGCGGCGAAGGCGGGCCACTACGAGCAGTACTTC. It encodes CASSLAAKAGHYEQYF.

This chain links TRBV3-1 (or the pseudogene TRBV3-2) with TRBJ1-2; D might be TRBD1 (5 bases). The CDR3 has 15 residues. Trimming cost V 5 bases and J 4 bases, with 17 bases left between them. Per the germline V gene, CDR1 is LGHDT and CDR2 is YNNKEL (reference sequence). The CDR3 region is CASSSLFRGGYGYTF. For the CDR3, the DNA is TGTGCCAGCAGCAGCCTTTTTAGGGGCGGCTATGGCTACACCTTC.

This clone occurred a few times. V gene TRBV28 combines with J gene TRBJ2-7; 7 bases fit TRBD1. The ends lost 7 bases at V and 2 bases at J; junction bases unmatched: 11. CDR3 length: 15 amino acids. Germline loops: CDR1 MDHEN, CDR2 SYDVKM. CDR3 in DNA: TGTGCCAGCACCCCGAGGACAGGCTTACCCTACGAGCAGTACTTC. Translation: CASTPRTGLPYEQYF.